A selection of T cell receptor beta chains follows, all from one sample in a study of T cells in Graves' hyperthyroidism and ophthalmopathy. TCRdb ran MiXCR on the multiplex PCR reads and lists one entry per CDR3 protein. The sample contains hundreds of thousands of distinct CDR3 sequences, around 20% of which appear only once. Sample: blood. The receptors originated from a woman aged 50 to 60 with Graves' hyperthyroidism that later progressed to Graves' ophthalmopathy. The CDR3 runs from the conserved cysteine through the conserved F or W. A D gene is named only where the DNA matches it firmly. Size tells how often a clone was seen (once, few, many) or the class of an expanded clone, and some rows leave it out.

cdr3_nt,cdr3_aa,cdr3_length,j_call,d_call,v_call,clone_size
TGTGCCAGCTCATCGGGGGAGGGCCGCGAAAAACTGTTTTTT,CASSSGEGREKLFF,14,TRBJ1-4,NA,TRBV18,NA
TGTGCCATCAGTGAGTCTGGGACAGGGAAGACTAATGAGCAGTTCTTC,CAISESGTGKTNEQFF,16,TRBJ2-1,TRBD1,TRBV10-3,few
TGTGCCAGCAGCCAAGTCAGGGGAGGGAATGAGCAGTTCTTC,CASSQVRGGNEQFF,14,TRBJ2-1,NA,TRBV3-1,many
TGCGCCAGCAGCCCGACTAGGATGACTAGCACAGATACGCAGTATTTT,CASSPTRMTSTDTQYF,16,TRBJ2-3,NA,TRBV5-1,many
TGTGCCAGCAGCGGGTCTAGCGAGAGTCAGCAGTTCTTC,CASSGSSESQQFF,13,TRBJ2-1,NA,TRBV7-3,NA
TGTGCCAGCAGTAAGACAGGGGGAGGCAATCAGCCCCAGCATTTT,CASSKTGGGNQPQHF,15,TRBJ1-5,TRBD1,TRBV6-1,many
TGCGCCAGCAGCCCCGATGGGCCTAGCGGAGCAAGCACAGATACGCAGTATTTT,CASSPDGPSGASTDTQYF,18,TRBJ2-3,TRBD2,TRBV4-1,NA
TGCGCCAGCAGCTTGGCCACGGGACAGAGGAAGACCCAGTACTTC,CASSLATGQRKTQYF,15,TRBJ2-5,TRBD1,TRBV5-1,few
TGCAGCGTCCTGACAGGGGATAGCAATCAGCCCCAGCATTTT,CSVLTGDSNQPQHF,14,TRBJ1-5,TRBD1,TRBV29-1,few
TGCGCCAGCAGCCACTCCGGGACATCCTACGCCAATTACTACGAGCAGTACTTC,CASSHSGTSYANYYEQYF,18,TRBJ2-7,NA,TRBV5-1,NA
TGCAGCGTTGTCGGCCGAGCGGGGAACACAGATACGCAGTATTTT,CSVVGRAGNTDTQYF,15,TRBJ2-3,TRBD2,TRBV29-1,many
TGCAGTGCTAGTTCCTGGTTTGGAGGGGACGACTATGGCTACACCTTC,CSASSWFGGDDYGYTF,16,TRBJ1-2,NA,TRBV20-1,NA
TGTGCCAGTAGTAGTGACGGTCTCGCCTATAATTCACCCCTCCACTTT,CASSSDGLAYNSPLHF,16,TRBJ1-6,NA,TRBV19,NA
TGTGCCAGCAGCTTACTCCCTGGCTACACCTTC,CASSLLPGYTF,11,TRBJ1-2,NA,TRBV7-9,NA
TGCAGCGTGACGACGGTGGCAACAGATACGCAGTATTTT,CSVTTVATDTQYF,13,TRBJ2-3,NA,TRBV29-1,NA
TGCGCCAGCAGCTTGGAGGGGATAGGCTACACCTTC,CASSLEGIGYTF,12,TRBJ1-2,NA,TRBV5-1,many
TGTGCCAGCAGCGTTACGGGGGTCTATGGCTACACCTTC,CASSVTGVYGYTF,13,TRBJ1-2,NA,TRBV9,many